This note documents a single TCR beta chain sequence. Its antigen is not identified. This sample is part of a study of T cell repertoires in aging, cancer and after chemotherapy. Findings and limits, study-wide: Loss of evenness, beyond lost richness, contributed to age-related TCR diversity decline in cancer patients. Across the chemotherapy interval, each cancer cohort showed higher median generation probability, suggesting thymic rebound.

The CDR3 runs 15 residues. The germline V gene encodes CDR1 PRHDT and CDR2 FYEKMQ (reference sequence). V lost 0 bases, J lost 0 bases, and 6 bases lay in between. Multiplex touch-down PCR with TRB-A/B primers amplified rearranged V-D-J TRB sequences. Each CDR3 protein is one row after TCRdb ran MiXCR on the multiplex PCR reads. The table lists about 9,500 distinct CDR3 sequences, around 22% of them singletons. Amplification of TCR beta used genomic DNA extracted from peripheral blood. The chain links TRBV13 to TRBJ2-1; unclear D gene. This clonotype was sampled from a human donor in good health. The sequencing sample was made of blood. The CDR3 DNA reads TGTGCCAGCAGCTTAGGCTTGATCTCCTACAATGAGCAGTTCTTC. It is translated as CASSLGLISYNEQFF.